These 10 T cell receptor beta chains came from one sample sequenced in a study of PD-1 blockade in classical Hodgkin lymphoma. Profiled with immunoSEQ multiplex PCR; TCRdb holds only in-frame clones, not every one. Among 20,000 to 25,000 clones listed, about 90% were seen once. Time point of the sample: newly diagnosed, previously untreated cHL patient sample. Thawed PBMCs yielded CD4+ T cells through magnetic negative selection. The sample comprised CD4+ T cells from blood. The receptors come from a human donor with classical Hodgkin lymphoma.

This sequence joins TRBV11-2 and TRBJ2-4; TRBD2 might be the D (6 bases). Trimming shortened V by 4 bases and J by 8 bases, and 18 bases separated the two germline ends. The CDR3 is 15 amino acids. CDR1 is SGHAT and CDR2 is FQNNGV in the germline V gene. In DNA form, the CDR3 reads TGTGCCAGCAGCTCGCATCCGGGAGCTGAGGACATTCAGTACTTC. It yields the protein CASSSHPGAEDIQYF.

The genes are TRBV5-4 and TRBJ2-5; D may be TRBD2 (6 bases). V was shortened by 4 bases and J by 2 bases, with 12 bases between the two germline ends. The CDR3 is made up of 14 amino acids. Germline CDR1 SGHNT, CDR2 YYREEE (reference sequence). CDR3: CASSPDLAQETQYF. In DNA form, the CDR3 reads TGTGCCAGCAGCCCCGACCTAGCGCAAGAGACCCAGTACTTC.

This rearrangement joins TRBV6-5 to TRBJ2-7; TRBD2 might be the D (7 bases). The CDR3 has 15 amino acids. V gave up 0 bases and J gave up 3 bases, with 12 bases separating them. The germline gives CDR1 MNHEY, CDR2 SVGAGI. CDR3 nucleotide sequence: TGTGCCAGCAGTTACTCTAAGGGGGGGGGCTACGAGCAGTACTTC. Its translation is CASSYSKGGGYEQYF.

This chain's CDR3 is CASSLAGTGPYEQYF. The CDR3 DNA is TGTGCCAGCTCCCTGGCCGGGACAGGCCCCTACGAGCAGTACTTC. The chain couples TRBV18 to TRBJ2-7; TRBD1 matches 8 bases. The CDR3 loop spans 15 amino acids. Losses at the gene ends were 6 bases for V and 2 bases for J; bases not matched to a gene: 9. Germline V lookup: CDR1 KGHSH, CDR2 LQKENI.

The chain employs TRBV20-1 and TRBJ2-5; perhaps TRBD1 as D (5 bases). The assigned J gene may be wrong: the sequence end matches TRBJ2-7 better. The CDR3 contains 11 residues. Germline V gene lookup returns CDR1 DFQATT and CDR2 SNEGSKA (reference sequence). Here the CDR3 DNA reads TGCAGTGCTAGTGGACATATCGAGCAGTACTTC. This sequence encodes CSASGHIEQYF.

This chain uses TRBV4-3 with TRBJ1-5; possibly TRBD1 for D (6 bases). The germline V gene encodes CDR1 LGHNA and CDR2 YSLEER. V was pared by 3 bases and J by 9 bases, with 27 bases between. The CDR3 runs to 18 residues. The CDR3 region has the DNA TGCGCCAGCAGCCACCTTCCCGGAGGGGGGCTACTTCAGGGGCCCCAGCATTTT. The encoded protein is CASSHLPGGGLLQGPQHF.

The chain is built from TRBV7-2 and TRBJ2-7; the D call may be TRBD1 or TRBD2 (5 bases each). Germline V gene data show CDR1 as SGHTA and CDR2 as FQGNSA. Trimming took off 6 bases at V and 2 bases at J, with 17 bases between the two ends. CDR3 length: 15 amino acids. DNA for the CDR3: TGTGCCAGCAGTTTTTGGCCGGGGCAACCCTACGAGCAGTACTTC. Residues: CASSFWPGQPYEQYF.

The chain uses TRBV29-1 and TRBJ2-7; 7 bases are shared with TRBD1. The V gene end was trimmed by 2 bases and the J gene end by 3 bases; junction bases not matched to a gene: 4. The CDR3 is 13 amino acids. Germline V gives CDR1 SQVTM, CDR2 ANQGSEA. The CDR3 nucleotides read TGCAGCGTTGAACCGGGACAGTGCTACGAGCAGTACTTC. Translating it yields CSVEPGQCYEQYF.

CDR3 residues: CATSRATTEAFF. CDR3 DNA: TGTGCCACCAGCAGAGCCACCACTGAAGCTTTCTTT. J is TRBJ1-1 and V is TRBV15; the D is unclear. The V gene's germline CDR1 is LNHNV and CDR2 YYDKDF (reference sequence). The CDR3 covers 12 residues. V was cut by 1 base and J by 4 bases, with 4 bases left in between.

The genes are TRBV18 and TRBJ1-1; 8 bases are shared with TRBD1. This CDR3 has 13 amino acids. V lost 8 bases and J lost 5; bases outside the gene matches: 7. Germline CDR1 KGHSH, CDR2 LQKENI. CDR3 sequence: CASTRTGNTEAFF. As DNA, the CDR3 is TGTGCCAGCACCCGGACAGGGAATACTGAAGCTTTCTTT.